The 7 T cell receptor beta chains given below trace back to one sample, sequenced in a study of T cell responses to AZD1222 COVID-19 vaccine. Profiling relied on immunoSEQ multiplex PCR, and the TCRdb table lists in-frame clones only, not all of them. The repertoire consists of about 99,000 clones, with about 93% occurring once and the leading ten covering around 5%. This material consisted of peripheral blood, taken on day 0 of AZD1222 vaccination. These receptor sequences come from an adult in good health.

This clone has only one observation. This chain links TRBV7-9 with TRBJ2-3; 11 nucleotides match TRBD1. This CDR3 contains 15 residues. The germline gives CDR1 SEHNR, CDR2 FQNEAQ (reference sequence). V dropped 1 base and J dropped 4; count of bases not matched to a gene: 1. Here the CDR3 DNA reads TGTGCCAGCAGCTTAGGGGGACAGGGGGCAGATACGCAGTATTTT. Translated: CASSLGGQGADTQYF.

The chain combines TRBV10-3 with TRBJ2-7, with TRBD2 identical over 7 bases. Germline-derived CDR1 and CDR2 are ENHRY and SYGVKD. Trimming took 3 bases from V and 2 from J; bases not matched to a gene: 7. The CDR3 length is 15 residues. CDR3 amino acids: CAISDGGGEAYEQYF. CDR3 coding DNA: TGTGCCATCAGTGACGGCGGGGGAGAGGCCTACGAGCAGTACTTC.

The J gene is TRBJ2-1, the V gene TRBV5-1; the D is unclear. The germline gives CDR1 SGHRS, CDR2 YFSETQ. The V gene lost 1 base and the J gene lost 9 bases, with 11 bases spanning the gap. This CDR3 is 13 amino acids long. The CDR3 region is CASSLSSVGEQFF. The CDR3 nucleotides read TGCGCCAGCAGCTTGTCGTCAGTGGGTGAGCAGTTCTTC.

The chain employs TRBV23-1 and TRBJ1-5; D is ambiguous. TRBV23-1 is annotated as an ORF whose role is uncertain. Trimming took off 3 bases at V and 4 bases at J, with 4 bases between the two ends. CDR3 length: 12 residues. CDR3 in amino acids: CASSQANQPQHF. The DNA of the CDR3 is TGCGCCAGCAGTCAGGCTAATCAGCCCCAGCATTTT.

V and J are TRBV7-2 and TRBJ2-7; D remains ambiguous. CDR3 length: 15 amino acids. The germline V and J ends were trimmed by 1 base and 2 bases, with 12 bases remaining between them. Per the germline V gene, CDR1 is SGHTA and CDR2 is FQGNSA. The CDR3 loop is CASSLGSGRTYEQYF. The CDR3 nucleotides are TGTGCCAGCAGCTTAGGATCAGGACGAACCTACGAGCAGTACTTC.

J is TRBJ1-6 and V is TRBV7-8; D unresolved. CDR3 size: 15 residues. In germline, CDR1 is SGHVS, CDR2 FQNEAQ. Between the trimmed V and J ends, which lost 5 bases and 3 bases, there was a span of 11 bases. This CDR3 reads CASSQDRLYNSPLHF. For the CDR3, the DNA is TGTGCCAGCAGCCAAGACCGACTCTATAATTCACCCCTCCACTTT.

The rearrangement uses TRBV10-3 and TRBJ2-2, with 9 bases identical to TRBD2. The germline CDR1 and CDR2 sequences are ENHRY and SYGVKD. V shed 3 bases, J shed 0 bases, and the junction held 5 bases outside the gene matches. The CDR3 is 17 amino acids. In nucleotides, the CDR3 is TGTGCCATCAGTGATAGGGGACTAGCAGCGAACACCGGGGAGCTGTTTTTT. Translating it yields CAISDRGLAANTGELFF.